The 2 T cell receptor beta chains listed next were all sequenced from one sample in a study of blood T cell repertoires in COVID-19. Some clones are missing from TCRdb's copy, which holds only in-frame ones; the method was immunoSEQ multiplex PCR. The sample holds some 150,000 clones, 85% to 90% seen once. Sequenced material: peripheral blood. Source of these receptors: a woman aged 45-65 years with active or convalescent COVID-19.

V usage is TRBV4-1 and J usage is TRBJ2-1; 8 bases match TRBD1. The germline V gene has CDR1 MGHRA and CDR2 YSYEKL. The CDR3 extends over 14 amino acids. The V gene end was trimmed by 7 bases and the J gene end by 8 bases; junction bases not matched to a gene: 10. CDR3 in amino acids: CASTLGQGADEQFF. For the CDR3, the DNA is TGCGCCAGCACCCTCGGACAGGGAGCCGATGAGCAGTTCTTC.

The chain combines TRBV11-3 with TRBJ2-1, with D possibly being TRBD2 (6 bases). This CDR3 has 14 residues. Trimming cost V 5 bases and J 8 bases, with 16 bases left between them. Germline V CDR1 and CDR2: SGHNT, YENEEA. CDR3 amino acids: CASSGGGARDEQFF. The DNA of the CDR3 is TGTGCCAGCAGCGGCGGCGGGGCGCGCGATGAGCAGTTCTTC.